The clone carrying this T cell receptor (beta chain) was picked up one time. Its antigen is currently unknown. Assay used: immunoSEQ multiplex PCR; TCRdb lists only in-frame clones, some missing. The sample contains roughly 1.4 million clones, about 98.5% of which appear only once. Recent vaccinations or acute infections were absent in the healthy HIV-negative adult donors. This sample stems from a study of shared clonotypes between healthy human individuals. The J segment lost 5 bases and the V segment lost 4 bases, leaving 8 bases of the junction unmatched. This CDR3 is 14 amino acids long. CDR1 is SGHNT, CDR2 YYREEE, per germline (reference sequence). Overall study findings and caveats: Since donors were few, the genetic and exposure-history diversity represented was limited. Clonotype sharing levels among donors were expected to vary with sequencing depth.

The V gene is TRBV5-4, the J gene TRBJ1-2; 7 bases map to TRBD1. The sequence was obtained from a man aged 30 to 45 in good health. The sample taken for sequencing was naive CD4+ T cells sorted from blood. As for subset: CD45RA+ positively selected. CDR3 nucleotides: TGTGCCAGCAGCCGGAGAACAGGGGAATATGGCTACACCTTC. Translation gives CASSRRTGEYGYTF.